One T cell receptor (beta chain) is described in this entry. Its target antigen remains unknown. No much larger clonotype is one base removed from it; base qualities were not supplied. The sample comes from a study of blood T cell repertoires in COVID-19 (TCRdb year 2020). About the study as a whole: Samples covering the acute and convalescent phases of COVID-19 were provided by collaborators in the United States, Italy and Spain. The material from the prospective study consisted of cDNA or gDNA derived from T cells, B-cell-depleted T cells, or PBMCs. Where HLA class I and class II types were available, the types were taken from metadata supplied by the sample provider, not from assay-based typing. The dataset comprised deeply sampled blood TCRbeta repertoires from subjects exposed to, actively infected with, or recovered from COVID-19. The repertoires were released in a freely available public database intended as a resource for research on the immune response to SARS-CoV-2. A de-identified subject ID, COVID-19 status, age in years and sex were almost always included in the sample metadata. The samples were drawn from two sources: the first 160 participants of the ongoing ImmuneRACE study, and 1,254 subjects contributed by 6 global collaborators. Overall study outcomes, separate from this receptor: How much clinical and demographic metadata was included differed by source and by participant, and the metadata was provided uncurated.

TCRbeta CDR3 regions were amplified from genomic DNA using the immunoSEQ Assay, a bias-controlled multiplex PCR. Concerning the study's data processing: The number of nucleated cells in each sample was estimated from the amplification of reference gene primers within the assay. To quantify the absolute abundance of each unique TCRbeta CDR3 rearrangement, sequence reads were collapsed and filtered. For each sample, productive Simpson clonality was calculated as the square root of Simpson's diversity index over productive rearrangements. TCRdb provides this immuneACCESS table in a form limited to in-frame rearrangements. Some clones are lacking; in checked studies, under half of them reflect an unresolved V gene, and why the rest are absent is not known. V and J calls and clone size are those listed in that table; D and trimming were worked out from the DNA. This sample lists more than 200,000 clones; 87% were detected once. Roughly 6.3% of the sample is held by the ten biggest clonotypes.

Enrolling through a virtual design, the prospective study's participants ranged in age from roughly 18 to 89 years and lived across 20 to 30 United States geographic areas. To assign participants to cohorts, the prospective study relied on clinical history that participants themselves reported in a screening survey and a study questionnaire. Each participant in the prospective study had whole blood, serum and a nasopharyngeal or oropharyngeal swab collected by mobile phlebotomists. Participants in the prospective study had the option to provide additional blood draws and questionnaires over a roughly two-month period. Prospective study blood samples were shipped either frozen or at room temperature before DNA extraction. Compared with germline, V lacks 5 bases and J lacks 5 bases; bases without a gene match: 6. The germline V gene (reference sequence) supplies CDR1 PRHDT and CDR2 FYEKMQ. The CDR3 contains 15 residues, cysteine and phenylalanine counted. The entry retains the CDR3 DNA only, 45 bases that are in frame from base 1.

The chain uses TRBV13 and TRBJ2-2; 9 bases in between match TRBD2. This TCR came from a woman aged 30 to 39 with acute COVID-19. Input material: PBMCs or T cells enriched from blood (not recorded which). The CDR3 corresponds to CASSHSGRETGELFF. DNA sequence: TGTGCCAGCAGCCATAGCGGGAGAGAAACCGGGGAGCTGTTTTTT.